This TCR beta chain was sequenced in a study of blood T cell repertoires in COVID-19. Study at large: Samples representing acute and convalescent COVID-19 were sourced from the United States, Italy and Spain.

Methods used by the authors: Estimated nucleated cell counts came from reference gene primer amplification. Sequencing used immunoSEQ multiplex PCR; TCRdb keeps in-frame clones, though not all of them. V, J and clone size were drawn from that table, and D and trimming were deduced from the DNA. In the table there are 270,000 or so clones, around 89% of which are singletons. This clone occurred once. What was sequenced was peripheral blood. This clonotype was obtained from a man in his forties with acute or convalescent COVID-19.

The CDR3 nucleotides read TGTGCCAGCTCACCACCGGGATGGGACAGGGATTCCTACGAGCAGTACTTC. Translated, it gives CASSPPGWDRDSYEQYF. The chain uses TRBV18 and TRBJ2-7; 9 bases agree with TRBD1. The V gene's germline CDR1 is KGHSH and CDR2 LQKENI. The CDR3 is 17 residues long. Trimming cost V 0 bases and J 1 base; bases outside gene matches: 7.